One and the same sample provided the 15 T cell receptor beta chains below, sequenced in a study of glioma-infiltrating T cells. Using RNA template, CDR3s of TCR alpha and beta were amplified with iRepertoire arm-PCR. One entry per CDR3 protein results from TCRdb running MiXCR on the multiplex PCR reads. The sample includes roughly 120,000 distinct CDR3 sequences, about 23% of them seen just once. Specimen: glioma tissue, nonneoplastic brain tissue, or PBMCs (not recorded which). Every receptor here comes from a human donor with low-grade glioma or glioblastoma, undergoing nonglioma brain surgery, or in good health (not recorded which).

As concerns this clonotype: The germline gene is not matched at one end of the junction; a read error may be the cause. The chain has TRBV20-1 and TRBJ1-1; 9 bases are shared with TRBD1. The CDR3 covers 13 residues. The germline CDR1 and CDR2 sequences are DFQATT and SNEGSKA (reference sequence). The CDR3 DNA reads TGCAGTGCCAGGACAGGGGTCAACAATGAAGCCTTCTTT. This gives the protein CSARTGVNNEAFF.

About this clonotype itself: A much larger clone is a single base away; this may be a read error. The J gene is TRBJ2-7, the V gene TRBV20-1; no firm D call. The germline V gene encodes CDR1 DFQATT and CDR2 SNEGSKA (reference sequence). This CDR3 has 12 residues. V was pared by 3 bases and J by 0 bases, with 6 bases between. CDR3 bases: TGCAGTGCTAGCTATTTCTCCTACGAGCAGTACTTC. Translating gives CSASYFSYEQYF.

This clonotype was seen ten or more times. Written as DNA, the CDR3 is TGTGCCAGCAGCTTGGTTGGACAGGAGACAGATACGCAGTATTTT. Amino acids: CASSLVGQETDTQYF. The V call is TRBV5-6, the J call TRBJ2-3, with 7 bases fitting TRBD1. The J segment lost 3 bases and the V segment lost 0 bases, leaving 4 bases of the junction unmatched. Germline V CDR1 and CDR2: SGHDT, YYEEEE. The CDR3 length is 15 residues.

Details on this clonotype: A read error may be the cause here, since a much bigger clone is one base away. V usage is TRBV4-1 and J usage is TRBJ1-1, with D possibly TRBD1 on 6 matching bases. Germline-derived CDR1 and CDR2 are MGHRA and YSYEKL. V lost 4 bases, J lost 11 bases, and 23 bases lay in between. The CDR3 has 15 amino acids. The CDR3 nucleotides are TGCGCCAGCAGCCCAATCCGGGACCCAGGGGCGGGGGCTTTCTTT. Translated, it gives CASSPIRDPGAGAFF.

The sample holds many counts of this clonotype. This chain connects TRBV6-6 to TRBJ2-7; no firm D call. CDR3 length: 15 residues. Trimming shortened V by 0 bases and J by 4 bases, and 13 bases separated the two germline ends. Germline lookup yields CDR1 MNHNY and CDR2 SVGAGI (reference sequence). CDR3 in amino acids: CASSYSRDGSYEQYF. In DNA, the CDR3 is TGTGCCAGCAGTTACTCGAGAGACGGGTCTTACGAGCAGTACTTC.

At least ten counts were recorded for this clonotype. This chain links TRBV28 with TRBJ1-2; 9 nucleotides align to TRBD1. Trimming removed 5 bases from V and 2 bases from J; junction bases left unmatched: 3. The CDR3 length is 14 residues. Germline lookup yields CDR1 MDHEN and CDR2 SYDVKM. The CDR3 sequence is CASSNRGPNYGYTF. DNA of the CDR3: TGTGCCAGCAGTAACAGGGGGCCGAACTATGGCTACACCTTC.

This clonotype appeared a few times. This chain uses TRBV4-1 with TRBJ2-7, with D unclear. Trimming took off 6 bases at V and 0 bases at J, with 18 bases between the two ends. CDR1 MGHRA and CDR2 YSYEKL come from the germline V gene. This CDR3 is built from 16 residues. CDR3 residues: CASRPKLGLSSYEQYF. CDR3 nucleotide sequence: TGCGCCAGCAGACCTAAGCTGGGATTAAGCTCCTACGAGCAGTACTTC.

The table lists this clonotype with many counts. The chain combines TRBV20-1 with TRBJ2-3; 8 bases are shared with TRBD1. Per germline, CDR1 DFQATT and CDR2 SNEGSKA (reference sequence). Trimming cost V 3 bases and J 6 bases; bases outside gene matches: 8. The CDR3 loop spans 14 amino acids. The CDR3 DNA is TGCAGTGCTAGTCAGGGGGCAGTTACCGATACGCAGTATTTT. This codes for CSASQGAVTDTQYF.

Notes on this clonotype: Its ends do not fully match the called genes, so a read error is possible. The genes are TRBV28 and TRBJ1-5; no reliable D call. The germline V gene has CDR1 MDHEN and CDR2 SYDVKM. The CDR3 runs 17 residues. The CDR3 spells CASSSLEGRCSNQPQHF. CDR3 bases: TGTGCCAGCAGTTCCCTAGAAGGACGGTGTAGCAATCAGCCTCAGCATTTT.

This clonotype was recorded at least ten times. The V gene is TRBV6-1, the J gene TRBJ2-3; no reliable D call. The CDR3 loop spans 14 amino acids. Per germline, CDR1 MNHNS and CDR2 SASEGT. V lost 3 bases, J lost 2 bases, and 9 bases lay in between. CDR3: CASSEGFPTDTQYF. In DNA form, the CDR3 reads TGTGCCAGCAGTGAGGGCTTTCCCACAGATACGCAGTATTTT.

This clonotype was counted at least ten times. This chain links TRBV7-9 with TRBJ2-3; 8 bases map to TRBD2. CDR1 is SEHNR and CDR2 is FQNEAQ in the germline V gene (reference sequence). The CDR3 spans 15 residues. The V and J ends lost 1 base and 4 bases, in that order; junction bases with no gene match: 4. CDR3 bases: TGTGCCAGCAGCTTAGGATCGGGAGGGTCAGATACGCAGTATTTT. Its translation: CASSLGSGGSDTQYF.

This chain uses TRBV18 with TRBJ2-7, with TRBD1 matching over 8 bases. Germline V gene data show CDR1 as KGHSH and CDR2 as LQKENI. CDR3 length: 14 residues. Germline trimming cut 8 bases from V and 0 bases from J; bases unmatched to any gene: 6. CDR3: CASPQGVNSYEQYF. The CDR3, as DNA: TGTGCCAGCCCACAGGGGGTGAACTCCTACGAGCAGTACTTC.

The CDR3, as DNA: TGTGCCAGCAGTTACTACAGGGGGCTCACTGAAGCTTTCTTT. Translated: CASSYYRGLTEAFF. The V call is TRBV27, the J call TRBJ1-1; 9 bases agree with TRBD1. Germline trimming cut 4 bases from V and 4 bases from J; bases unmatched to any gene: 4. The CDR3 extends over 14 amino acids. Germline-derived CDR1 and CDR2 are MNHEY and SMNVEV (reference sequence).

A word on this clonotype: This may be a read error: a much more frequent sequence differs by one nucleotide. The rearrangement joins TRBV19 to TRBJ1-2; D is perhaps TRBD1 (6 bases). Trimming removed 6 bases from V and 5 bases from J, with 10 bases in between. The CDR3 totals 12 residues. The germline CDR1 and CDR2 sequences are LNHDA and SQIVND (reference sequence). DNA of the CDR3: TGTGCCAGTAGAGCGGACAGATATGGCTACACCTTC. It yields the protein CASRADRYGYTF.

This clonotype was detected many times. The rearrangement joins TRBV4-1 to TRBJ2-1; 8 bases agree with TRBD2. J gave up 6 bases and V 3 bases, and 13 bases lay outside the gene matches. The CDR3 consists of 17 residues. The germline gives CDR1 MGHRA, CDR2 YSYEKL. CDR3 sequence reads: CASSQFEAGVLGNEQFF. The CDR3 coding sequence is TGCGCCAGCAGCCAGTTCGAAGCGGGGGTGCTGGGCAATGAGCAGTTCTTC.